This entry concerns a single T cell receptor (beta chain). The data were obtained in a study of control samples from healthy donors and cancer patients. V lost 6 bases to trimming and J lost 0 bases, with 12 bases between them. The V gene's germline CDR1 is MNHEY and CDR2 SVGAGI. The CDR3 loop spans 14 amino acids. Using immunoSEQ multiplex PCR, the repertoire was profiled, and TCRdb retains in-frame clones only, with some absent. The profile shows 120,000 or so clones, around 92% of them singletons. The TCR sequence derives from a man older than 75 with head and neck cancer. The chain combines TRBV6-5 with TRBJ2-7, with a possible D match to TRBD1 (5 bases). Material: PBMCs. CDR3 loop: CASRRGRSSYEQYF. The CDR3 nucleotides read TGTGCCAGCAGAAGGGGCAGGAGCTCCTACGAGCAGTACTTC.